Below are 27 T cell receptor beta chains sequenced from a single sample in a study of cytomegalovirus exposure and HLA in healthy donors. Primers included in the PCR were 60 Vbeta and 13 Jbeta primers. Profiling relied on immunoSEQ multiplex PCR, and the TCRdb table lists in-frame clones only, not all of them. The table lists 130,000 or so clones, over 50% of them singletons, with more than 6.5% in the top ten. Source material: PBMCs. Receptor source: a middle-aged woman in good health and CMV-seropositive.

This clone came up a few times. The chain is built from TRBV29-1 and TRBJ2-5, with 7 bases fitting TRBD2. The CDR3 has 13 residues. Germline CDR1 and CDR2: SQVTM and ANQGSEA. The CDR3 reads CTAFFGSGETQYF. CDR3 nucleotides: TGCACAGCGTTCTTCGGTAGCGGGGAGACCCAGTACTTC.

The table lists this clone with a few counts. This CDR3 is CASRAGTAKYSNQPQHF. Here the CDR3 DNA reads TGTGCCAGCAGAGCCGGGACTGCAAAATATAGCAATCAGCCCCAGCATTTT. The rearrangement uses TRBV27 and TRBJ1-5, with TRBD1 as a possible D gene (5 bases). The CDR3 totals 17 residues. Germline V gene lookup returns CDR1 MNHEY and CDR2 SMNVEV (reference sequence). Trimming stripped 6 bases from V and 0 bases from J, with 18 bases between.

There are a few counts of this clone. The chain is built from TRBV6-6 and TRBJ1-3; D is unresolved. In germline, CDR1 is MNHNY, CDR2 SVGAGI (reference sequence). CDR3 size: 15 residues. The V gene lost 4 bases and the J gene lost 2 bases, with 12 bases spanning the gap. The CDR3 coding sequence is TGTGCCAGCAGTTCGACCAGCGGTACTGGAAACACCATATATTTT. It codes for CASSSTSGTGNTIYF.

CDR3 nucleotide sequence: TGCGCCAGCAGGGATAATAGCGGGGGGCCAGAGACCCAGTACTTC. It codes for CASRDNSGGPETQYF. The rearrangement uses TRBV10-2 and TRBJ2-5, with 10 bases lining up with TRBD2. V dropped 6 bases and J dropped 4; count of bases not matched to a gene: 8. This CDR3 has 15 amino acids. Germline CDR1 and CDR2: WSHSY and SAAADI.

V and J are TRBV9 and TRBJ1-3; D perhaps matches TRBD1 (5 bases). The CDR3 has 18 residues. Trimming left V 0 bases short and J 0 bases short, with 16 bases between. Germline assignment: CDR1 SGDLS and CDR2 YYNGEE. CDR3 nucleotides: TGTGCCAGCAGCGTAGACCCAAACCTCAGGGCCTCTGGAAACACCATATATTTT. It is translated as CASSVDPNLRASGNTIYF.

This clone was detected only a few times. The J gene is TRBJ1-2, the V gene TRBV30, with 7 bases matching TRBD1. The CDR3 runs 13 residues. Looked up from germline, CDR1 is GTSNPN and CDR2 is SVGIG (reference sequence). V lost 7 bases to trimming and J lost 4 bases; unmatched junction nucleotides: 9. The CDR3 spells CASTRQGFYGYTF. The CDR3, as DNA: TGTGCCTCGACAAGACAGGGATTCTATGGCTACACCTTC.

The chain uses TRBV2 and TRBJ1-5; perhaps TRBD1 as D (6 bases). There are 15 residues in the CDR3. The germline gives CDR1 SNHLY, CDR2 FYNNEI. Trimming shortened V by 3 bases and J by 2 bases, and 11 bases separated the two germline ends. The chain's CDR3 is CASSEGAVGNQPQHF. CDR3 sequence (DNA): TGTGCCAGCAGTGAGGGGGCGGTAGGCAATCAGCCCCAGCATTTT.

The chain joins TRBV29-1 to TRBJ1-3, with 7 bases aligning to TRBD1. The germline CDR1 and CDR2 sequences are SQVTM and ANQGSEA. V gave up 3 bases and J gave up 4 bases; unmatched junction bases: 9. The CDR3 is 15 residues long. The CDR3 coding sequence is TGCAGCGTTGACTCCAGGGGGAGAGGGGGAAACACCATATATTTT. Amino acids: CSVDSRGRGGNTIYF.

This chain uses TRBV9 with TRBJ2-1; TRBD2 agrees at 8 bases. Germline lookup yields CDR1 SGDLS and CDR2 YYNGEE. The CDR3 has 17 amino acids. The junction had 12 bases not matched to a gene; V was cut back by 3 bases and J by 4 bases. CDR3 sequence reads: CASSEYGGLEMYNEQFF. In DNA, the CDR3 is TGTGCCAGCAGCGAGTACGGGGGACTAGAGATGTACAATGAGCAGTTCTTC.

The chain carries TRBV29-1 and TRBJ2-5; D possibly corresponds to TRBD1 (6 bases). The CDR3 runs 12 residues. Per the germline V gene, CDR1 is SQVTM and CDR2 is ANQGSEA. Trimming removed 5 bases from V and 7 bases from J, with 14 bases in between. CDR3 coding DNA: TGCAGCGTTTGGACCCTGACAGGGACCCAGTACTTC. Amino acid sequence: CSVWTLTGTQYF.

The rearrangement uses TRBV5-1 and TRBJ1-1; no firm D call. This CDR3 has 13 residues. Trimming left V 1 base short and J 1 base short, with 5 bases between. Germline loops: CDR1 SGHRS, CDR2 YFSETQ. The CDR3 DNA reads TGCGCCAGCAGCTTGAGAGAGAACACTGAAGCTTTCTTT. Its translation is CASSLRENTEAFF.

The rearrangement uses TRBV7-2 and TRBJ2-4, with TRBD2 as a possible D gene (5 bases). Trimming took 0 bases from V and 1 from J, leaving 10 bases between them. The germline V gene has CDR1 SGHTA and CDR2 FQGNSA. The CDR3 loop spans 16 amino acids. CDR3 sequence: CASSLAGVTAKNIQYF. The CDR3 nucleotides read TGTGCCAGCAGCTTAGCGGGAGTTACTGCCAAAAACATTCAGTACTTC.

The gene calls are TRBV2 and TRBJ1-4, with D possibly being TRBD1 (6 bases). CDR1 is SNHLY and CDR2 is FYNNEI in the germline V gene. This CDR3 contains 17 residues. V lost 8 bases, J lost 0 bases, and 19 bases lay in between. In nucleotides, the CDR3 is TGTGCCAGCGAGCTCCCGGGACATAAAGCAACTAATGAAAAACTGTTTTTT. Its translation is CASELPGHKATNEKLFF.

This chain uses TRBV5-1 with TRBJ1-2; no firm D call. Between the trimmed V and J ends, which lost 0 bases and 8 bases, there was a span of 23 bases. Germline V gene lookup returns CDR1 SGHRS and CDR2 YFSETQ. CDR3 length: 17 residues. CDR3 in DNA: TGCGCCAGCAGCTTGGTGGGTCCAAAAGACGGGTCCAGCGGCTACACCTTC. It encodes CASSLVGPKDGSSGYTF.

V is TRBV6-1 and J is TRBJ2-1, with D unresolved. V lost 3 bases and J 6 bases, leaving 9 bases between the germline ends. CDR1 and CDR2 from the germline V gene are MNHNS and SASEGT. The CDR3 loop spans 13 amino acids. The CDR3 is CASSERLPNEQFF. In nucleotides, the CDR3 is TGTGCCAGCAGTGAGCGCCTTCCCAATGAGCAGTTCTTC.

CDR3 DNA sequence: TGTGCCAGCAGTTTCGGGGAAGGGTTCAACGAGCAGTACTTC. Amino acid sequence: CASSFGEGFNEQYF. V usage is TRBV27 and J usage is TRBJ2-7, with a possible D match to TRBD2 (5 bases). V shed 3 bases and J shed 5 bases, with 14 bases lying between them. Per the germline V gene, CDR1 is MNHEY and CDR2 is SMNVEV (reference sequence). This CDR3 is 14 amino acids long.

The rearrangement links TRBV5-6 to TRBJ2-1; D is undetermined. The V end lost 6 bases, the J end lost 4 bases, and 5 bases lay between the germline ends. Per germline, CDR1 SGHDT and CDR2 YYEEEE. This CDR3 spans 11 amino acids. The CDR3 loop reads CASNLYNEQFF. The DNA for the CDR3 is TGTGCCAGCAACCTATACAATGAGCAGTTCTTC.

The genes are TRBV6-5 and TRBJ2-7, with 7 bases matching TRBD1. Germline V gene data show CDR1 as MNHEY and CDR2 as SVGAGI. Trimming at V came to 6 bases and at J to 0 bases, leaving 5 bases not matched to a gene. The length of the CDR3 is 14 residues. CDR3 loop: CASRQTGSSYEQYF. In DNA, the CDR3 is TGTGCCAGCAGGCAGACAGGGAGCTCCTACGAGCAGTACTTC.

The CDR3 DNA is TGTGCCAGCAGTACATTAATGGTCGGGGGGGTCTACGAGCAGTACTTC. Translating gives CASSTLMVGGVYEQYF. The chain has TRBV27 and TRBJ2-7, with TRBD2 matching over 8 bases. CDR3 length: 16 amino acids. Germline V CDR1 and CDR2: MNHEY, SMNVEV (reference sequence). The V and J ends lost 5 bases and 3 bases, in that order; junction bases with no gene match: 12.

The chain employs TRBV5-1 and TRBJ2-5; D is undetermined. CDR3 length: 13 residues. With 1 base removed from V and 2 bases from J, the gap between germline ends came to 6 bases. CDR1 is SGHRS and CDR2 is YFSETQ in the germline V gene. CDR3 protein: CASSLFLQETQYF. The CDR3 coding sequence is TGCGCCAGCAGCTTGTTTCTACAAGAGACCCAGTACTTC.

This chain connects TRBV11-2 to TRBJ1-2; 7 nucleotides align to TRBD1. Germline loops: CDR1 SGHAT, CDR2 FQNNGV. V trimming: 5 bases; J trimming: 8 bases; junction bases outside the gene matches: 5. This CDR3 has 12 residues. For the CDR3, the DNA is TGTGCCAGCAGCCAGGACAGGACCGGCTACACCTTC. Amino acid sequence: CASSQDRTGYTF.

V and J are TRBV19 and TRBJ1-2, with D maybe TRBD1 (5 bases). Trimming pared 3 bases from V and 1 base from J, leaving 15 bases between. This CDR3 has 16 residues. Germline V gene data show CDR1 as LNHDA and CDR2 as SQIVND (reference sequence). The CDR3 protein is CASSMDVRQLNYGYTF. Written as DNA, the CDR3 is TGTGCCAGTAGTATGGATGTCCGACAGCTTAACTATGGCTACACCTTC.

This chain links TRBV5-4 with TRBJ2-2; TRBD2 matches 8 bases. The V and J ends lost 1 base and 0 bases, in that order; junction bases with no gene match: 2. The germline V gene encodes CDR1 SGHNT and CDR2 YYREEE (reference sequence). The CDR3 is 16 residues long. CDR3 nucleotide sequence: TGTGCCAGCAGCTTGACTAGCGGAGCGAACACCGGGGAGCTGTTTTTT. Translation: CASSLTSGANTGELFF.

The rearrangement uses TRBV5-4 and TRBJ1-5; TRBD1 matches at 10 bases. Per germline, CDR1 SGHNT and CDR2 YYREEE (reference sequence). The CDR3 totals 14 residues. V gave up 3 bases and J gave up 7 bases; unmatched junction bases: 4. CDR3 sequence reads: CASSSRDRGQPQHF. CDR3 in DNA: TGTGCCAGCAGCTCGCGGGACAGGGGACAGCCCCAGCATTTT.

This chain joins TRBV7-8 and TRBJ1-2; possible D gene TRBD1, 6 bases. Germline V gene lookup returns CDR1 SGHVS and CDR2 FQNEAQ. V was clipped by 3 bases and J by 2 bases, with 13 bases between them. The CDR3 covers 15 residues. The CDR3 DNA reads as TGTGCCAGCAGCTTCGTCGGACAGAACAACTATGGCTACACCTTC. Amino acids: CASSFVGQNNYGYTF.

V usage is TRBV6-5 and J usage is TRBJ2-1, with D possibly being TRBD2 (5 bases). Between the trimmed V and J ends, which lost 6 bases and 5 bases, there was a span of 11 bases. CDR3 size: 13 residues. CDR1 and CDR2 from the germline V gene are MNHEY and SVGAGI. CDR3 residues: CASSRPGDNEQFF. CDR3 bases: TGTGCCAGCAGCAGACCCGGGGACAATGAGCAGTTCTTC.

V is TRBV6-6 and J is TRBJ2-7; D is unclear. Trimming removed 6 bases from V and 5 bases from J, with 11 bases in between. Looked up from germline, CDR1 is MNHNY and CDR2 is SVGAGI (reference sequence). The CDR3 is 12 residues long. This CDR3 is CASRWSLHEQYF. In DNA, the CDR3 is TGTGCCAGCAGATGGAGCCTCCACGAGCAGTACTTC.